These T cell receptor beta chains were read from a single sample in a study of Graves' ophthalmopathy and Graves' hyperthyroidism. TCRdb re-called the multiplex PCR reads with MiXCR, one entry per CDR3 protein. The data show roughly 350,000 distinct CDR3 sequences, with roughly 15% seen just once and 2.4% held by the top ten. The sequenced material came from peripheral blood. Receptor source: an adult woman with stable Graves' hyperthyroidism. CDR3s include the opening cysteine and the closing phenylalanine or tryptophan. Each record gives: V gene, D gene, clone size, J gene, CDR3 DNA, CDR3 protein. A D gene is named only where the DNA matches it firmly. Part of the rows lack a size; the others show once, few, many or a class for expanded clones.

v_call: TRBV27
d_call: -
clone_size: many
j_call: TRBJ2-2
cdr3_nt: TGTGCCAGCAGTTGGGGGGGCTCCGGGGAGCTGTTTTTT
cdr3_aa: CASSWGGSGELFF

v_call: TRBV6-2/TRBV6-3
d_call: -
clone_size: many
j_call: TRBJ1-5
cdr3_nt: TGTGCCAGCAGTTACATGGAGGGCGGTCAGCCCCAGCATTTT
cdr3_aa: CASSYMEGGQPQHF

v_call: TRBV28
d_call: -
clone_size: many
j_call: TRBJ2-7
cdr3_nt: TGTGCCAGCAGTTTAGGACACCCCTACGAGCAGTACTTC
cdr3_aa: CASSLGHPYEQYF

v_call: TRBV28
d_call: -
clone_size: -
j_call: TRBJ2-7
cdr3_nt: TGTGCCAGCAGTTTTATCCCAGGGCGGAGCTCCTACGAGCAGTACTTC
cdr3_aa: CASSFIPGRSSYEQYF

v_call: TRBV7-2
d_call: TRBD1
clone_size: many
j_call: TRBJ1-1
cdr3_nt: TGTGCCAGCAGCCTACCTCGGGGACAGGGGAGGACGGACACTGAAGCTTTCTTT
cdr3_aa: CASSLPRGQGRTDTEAFF

v_call: TRBV20-1
d_call: -
clone_size: many
j_call: TRBJ1-2
cdr3_nt: TGCAGTGCTCCACTGGGCATACCGAAGGACTATGGCTACACCTTC
cdr3_aa: CSAPLGIPKDYGYTF

v_call: TRBV7-6
d_call: TRBD2
clone_size: many
j_call: TRBJ2-7
cdr3_nt: TGTGCCAGCAGCGATCAGCTAGCGGGAGGCTCCTACGAGCAGTACTTC
cdr3_aa: CASSDQLAGGSYEQYF

v_call: TRBV10-3
d_call: -
clone_size: many
j_call: TRBJ1-1
cdr3_nt: TGTGCCATCGGGCCCGACATGAACACTGAAGCTTTCTTT
cdr3_aa: CAIGPDMNTEAFF

v_call: TRBV6-1
d_call: -
clone_size: -
j_call: TRBJ2-2
cdr3_nt: TGTGCCAGCAGACTGCCTCCTAGCAACGGGGAGCTGTTTTTT
cdr3_aa: CASRLPPSNGELFF

v_call: TRBV12-5
d_call: TRBD2
clone_size: many
j_call: TRBJ2-2
cdr3_nt: TGTGCTAGTGGTGACGCCGGGACTAGCGGGAGTACCGGGGAGCTGTTTTTT
cdr3_aa: CASGDAGTSGSTGELFF

v_call: TRBV12-3/TRBV12-4
d_call: TRBD1
clone_size: many
j_call: TRBJ2-7
cdr3_nt: TGTGCCAGCAGTTTTTCGAGACAGGGGTACGAGCAGTACTTC
cdr3_aa: CASSFSRQGYEQYF

v_call: TRBV24-1
d_call: -
clone_size: many
j_call: TRBJ1-2
cdr3_nt: TGTGCCACCAGTGACCCGGGACGCGGCAACTATGGCTACACCTTC
cdr3_aa: CATSDPGRGNYGYTF

v_call: TRBV6-5
d_call: TRBD2
clone_size: many
j_call: TRBJ2-7
cdr3_nt: TGTGCCAGCAGTTACTCTCTTGGAGTTAGCGGGCTGACCTCCTCTCTCTACTACGAGCAGTACTTC
cdr3_aa: CASSYSLGVSGLTSSLYYEQYF

v_call: TRBV27
d_call: -
clone_size: many
j_call: TRBJ1-1
cdr3_nt: TGTGCCAGCAGTTCCCCTCTTTCGGGTGCTGAAGCTTTCTTT
cdr3_aa: CASSSPLSGAEAFF

v_call: TRBV7-2
d_call: TRBD2
clone_size: many
j_call: TRBJ2-7
cdr3_nt: TGTGCCAGCAGGGCGGGAGTGCTATACGAGCAGTACTTC
cdr3_aa: CASRAGVLYEQYF

v_call: TRBV20-1
d_call: -
clone_size: many
j_call: TRBJ1-2
cdr3_nt: TGCAGTGCTAACGGAGTCTATGGCTACACCTTC
cdr3_aa: CSANGVYGYTF

v_call: TRBV12-3/TRBV12-4
d_call: TRBD1
clone_size: -
j_call: TRBJ2-6
cdr3_nt: TGTGCCAGCAGTCAGGACAGGGCTGGGGCCAACGTCCTGACTTTC
cdr3_aa: CASSQDRAGANVLTF

v_call: TRBV7-8
d_call: TRBD1
clone_size: -
j_call: TRBJ1-1
cdr3_nt: TGTGCCAGCAGCTCAGAGGACAGGGTAACTGAAGCTTTCTTT
cdr3_aa: CASSSEDRVTEAFF

v_call: TRBV28
d_call: -
clone_size: many
j_call: TRBJ2-2
cdr3_nt: TGTGCCAGCAGAGTTCCGAACACCGGGGAGCTGTTTTTT
cdr3_aa: CASRVPNTGELFF

v_call: TRBV3-1
d_call: TRBD2
clone_size: -
j_call: TRBJ2-7
cdr3_nt: TGTGCCAGCAGCCAAGGGGCGGGAGGTTCCTACGAGCAGTACTTC
cdr3_aa: CASSQGAGGSYEQYF

v_call: TRBV5-1
d_call: TRBD2
clone_size: few
j_call: TRBJ2-5
cdr3_nt: TGCGCCAGCAGCTTGGAGGTGGGCGGGAGAAGAGAAGAGACCCAGTACTTC
cdr3_aa: CASSLEVGGRREETQYF

v_call: TRBV11-1
d_call: -
clone_size: -
j_call: TRBJ2-2
cdr3_nt: TGTGCCAGCAGCTTTCTCGGGACCCCAACACAGAACACCGGGGAGCTGTTTTTT
cdr3_aa: CASSFLGTPTQNTGELFF

v_call: TRBV27
d_call: -
clone_size: many
j_call: TRBJ1-1
cdr3_nt: TGTGCCAGCAGAACACTAGACAGGAACACTGAAGCTTTCTTT
cdr3_aa: CASRTLDRNTEAFF

v_call: TRBV6-5
d_call: TRBD2
clone_size: -
j_call: TRBJ2-7
cdr3_nt: TGTGCCAGCAGTTACTTTAGCGGGAGCTACGAGCAGTACTTC
cdr3_aa: CASSYFSGSYEQYF

v_call: TRBV19
d_call: -
clone_size: many
j_call: TRBJ2-7
cdr3_nt: TGTGCCAGTAGTATTAGACCCGACGGCTACGAGCAGTACTTC
cdr3_aa: CASSIRPDGYEQYF

v_call: TRBV6-1
d_call: TRBD2
clone_size: many
j_call: TRBJ2-4
cdr3_nt: TGTGCCAGCAGTCCCCGACCTAGCGGGACCTCCGTAGCCAAAAACATTCAGTACTTC
cdr3_aa: CASSPRPSGTSVAKNIQYF

v_call: TRBV10-3
d_call: -
clone_size: many
j_call: TRBJ2-2
cdr3_nt: TGTGCCATCCGGGGGCAGAGGGACACCGGGGAGCTGTTTTTT
cdr3_aa: CAIRGQRDTGELFF

v_call: TRBV29-1
d_call: TRBD2
clone_size: many
j_call: TRBJ2-5
cdr3_nt: TGCAGCGTTCTCCGGGCGGGAGGGCGTGAGACCCAGTACTTC
cdr3_aa: CSVLRAGGRETQYF

v_call: TRBV28
d_call: -
clone_size: -
j_call: TRBJ1-2
cdr3_nt: TGTGCCAGCAGTTTAGCAGTTACCTATGGCTACACCTTC
cdr3_aa: CASSLAVTYGYTF

v_call: TRBV5-1
d_call: TRBD2
clone_size: many
j_call: TRBJ2-7
cdr3_nt: TGCGCCAGCAGTAGACTAGCGGGAGCTTCCCACGAGCAGTACTTC
cdr3_aa: CASSRLAGASHEQYF

v_call: TRBV12-3/TRBV12-4
d_call: -
clone_size: many
j_call: TRBJ1-6
cdr3_nt: TGTGCCAGCAGTTTTGGGGCCGGGACATTTAATTCACCCCTCCACTTT
cdr3_aa: CASSFGAGTFNSPLHF

v_call: TRBV12-3/TRBV12-4
d_call: -
clone_size: -
j_call: TRBJ1-3
cdr3_nt: TGTGCCAGCATTGGGGGAGACACCATATATTTT
cdr3_aa: CASIGGDTIYF

v_call: TRBV6-5
d_call: -
clone_size: many
j_call: TRBJ1-5
cdr3_nt: TGTGCCAGCAGGCGAACTTATAGCAATCAGCCCCAGCATTTT
cdr3_aa: CASRRTYSNQPQHF

v_call: TRBV29-1
d_call: -
clone_size: many
j_call: TRBJ1-2
cdr3_nt: TGCAGCGTGGGGGACAAAATTTATGGCTACACCTTC
cdr3_aa: CSVGDKIYGYTF

v_call: TRBV28
d_call: TRBD2
clone_size: many
j_call: TRBJ2-4
cdr3_nt: TGTGCCAGCAGTAAACTAGCGGGAGGGAACATTCAGTACTTC
cdr3_aa: CASSKLAGGNIQYF

v_call: TRBV15
d_call: TRBD1
clone_size: many
j_call: TRBJ2-7
cdr3_nt: TGTGCCACCAGCAGGGATGGGACAGGGGGCTTTGAGCAGTACTTC
cdr3_aa: CATSRDGTGGFEQYF

v_call: TRBV6-4
d_call: TRBD1
clone_size: many
j_call: TRBJ1-5
cdr3_nt: TGTGCCAGCAGTGACCCGGGACAGGGGTTTAGCAATCAGCCCCAGCATTTT
cdr3_aa: CASSDPGQGFSNQPQHF

v_call: TRBV4-1
d_call: -
clone_size: -
j_call: TRBJ1-1
cdr3_nt: TGCGCCAGCAGCCTCAGGGCGAGAGGCGCTGAAGCTTTCTTT
cdr3_aa: CASSLRARGAEAFF

v_call: TRBV5-5
d_call: TRBD1
clone_size: many
j_call: TRBJ1-2
cdr3_nt: TGTGCCAGCAGCCCACCTCCGGGACAGGGGGTCGACACCTTC
cdr3_aa: CASSPPPGQGVDTF

v_call: TRBV12-3/TRBV12-4
d_call: -
clone_size: many
j_call: TRBJ1-3
cdr3_nt: TGTGCCAGCAGTTCGACGGACACCATATATTTT
cdr3_aa: CASSSTDTIYF

v_call: TRBV27
d_call: -
clone_size: many
j_call: TRBJ2-1
cdr3_nt: TGTGCCAGCAGCTGGGTAGGGGGACTACAAATGAACAATGAGCAGTTCTTC
cdr3_aa: CASSWVGGLQMNNEQFF

v_call: TRBV28
d_call: TRBD1
clone_size: many
j_call: TRBJ1-3
cdr3_nt: TGTGCCAGCAGTTACCTTTCCGGGACAGCTGGAAACACCATATATTTT
cdr3_aa: CASSYLSGTAGNTIYF

v_call: TRBV27
d_call: -
clone_size: -
j_call: TRBJ1-1
cdr3_nt: TGTGCCAGCAGTTTAAACTTCCGGAACACTGAAGCTTTCTTT
cdr3_aa: CASSLNFRNTEAFF

v_call: TRBV19
d_call: -
clone_size: many
j_call: TRBJ2-5
cdr3_nt: TGTGCCAGTAGTTCCCTGGACAGTCCGACCCAGTACTTC
cdr3_aa: CASSSLDSPTQYF

v_call: TRBV12-3/TRBV12-4
d_call: -
clone_size: many
j_call: TRBJ2-7
cdr3_nt: TGTGCCAGCAGTCCGACTCCTAACTACGAGCAGTACTTC
cdr3_aa: CASSPTPNYEQYF